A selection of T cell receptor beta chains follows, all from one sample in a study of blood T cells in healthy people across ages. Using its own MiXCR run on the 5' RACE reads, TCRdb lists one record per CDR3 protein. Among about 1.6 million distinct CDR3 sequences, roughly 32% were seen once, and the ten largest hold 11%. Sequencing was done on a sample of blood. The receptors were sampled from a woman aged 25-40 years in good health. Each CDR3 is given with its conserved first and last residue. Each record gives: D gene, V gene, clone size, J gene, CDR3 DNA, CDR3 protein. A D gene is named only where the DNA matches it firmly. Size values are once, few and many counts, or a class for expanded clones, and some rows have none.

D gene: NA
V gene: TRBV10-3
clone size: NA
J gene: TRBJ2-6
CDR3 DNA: TGTGCCATCAGTGTGAGCGGATCTGGGGCCAACGTCCTGACTTTC
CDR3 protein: CAISVSGSGANVLTF

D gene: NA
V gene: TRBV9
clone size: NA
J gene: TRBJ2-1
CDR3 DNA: TGTGCCAGCAGCGTAGAGCTATCCTACAATGAGCAGTTCTTC
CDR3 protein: CASSVELSYNEQFF

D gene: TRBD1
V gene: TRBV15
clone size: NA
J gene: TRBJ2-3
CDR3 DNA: TGTGCCACCAGCAAGGGACAGTCTGGCACAGATACGCAGTATTTT
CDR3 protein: CATSKGQSGTDTQYF

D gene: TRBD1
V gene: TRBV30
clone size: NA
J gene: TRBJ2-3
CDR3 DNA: TGTGCCTGGGCGCAGGGGGCTGGCACAGATACGCAGTATTTT
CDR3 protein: CAWAQGAGTDTQYF

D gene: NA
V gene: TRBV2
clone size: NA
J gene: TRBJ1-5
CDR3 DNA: TGTGCCAGCAGTTCCCGGGTCAGGGGTGGCAATCAGCCCCAGCATTTT
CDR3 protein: CASSSRVRGGNQPQHF

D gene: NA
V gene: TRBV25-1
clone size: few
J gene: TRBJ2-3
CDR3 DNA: TGTGCCAGCAGTGAATTACTGGACTACACAGATACGCAGTATTTT
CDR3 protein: CASSELLDYTDTQYF

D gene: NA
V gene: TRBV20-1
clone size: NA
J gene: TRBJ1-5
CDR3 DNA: TGCAGCCGGGGGCAGATGAATCAGCCCCAGCATTTT
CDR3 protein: CSRGQMNQPQHF

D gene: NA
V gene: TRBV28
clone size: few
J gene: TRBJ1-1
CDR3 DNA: TGTGCCAGCAGTGTTACGGGGGGCGACACTGAAGCTTTCTTT
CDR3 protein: CASSVTGGDTEAFF

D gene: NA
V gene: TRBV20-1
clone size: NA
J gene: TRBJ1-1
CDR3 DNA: TGCAGTGCTAGGGGCAGGGTGAACACTGAAGCTTTCTTT
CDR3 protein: CSARGRVNTEAFF

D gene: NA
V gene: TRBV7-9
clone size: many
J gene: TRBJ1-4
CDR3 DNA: TGTGCCAGCAGTTTGGGAAGATCAGAAAAACTGTTTTTT
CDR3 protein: CASSLGRSEKLFF

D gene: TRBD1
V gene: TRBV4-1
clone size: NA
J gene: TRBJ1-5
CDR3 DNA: TGCGCCAGCAGCTTGGGACAGGGTAGGGAGAGCAATCAGCCCCAGCATTTT
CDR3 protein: CASSLGQGRESNQPQHF

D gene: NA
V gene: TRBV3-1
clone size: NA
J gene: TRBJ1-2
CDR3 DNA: TGTGCCAGCAGCGACCTGGCAGCTAACTATGGCTACACCTTC
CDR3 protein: CASSDLAANYGYTF

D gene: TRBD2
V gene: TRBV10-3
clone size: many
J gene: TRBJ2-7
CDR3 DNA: TGTGCCATCAGTGAGGAGGTGGGACTAGCGTACGAGCAGTACTTC
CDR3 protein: CAISEEVGLAYEQYF

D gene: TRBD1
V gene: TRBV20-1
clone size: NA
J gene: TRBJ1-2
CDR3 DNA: TGCAGTGCTATTCAGGGGGATGGCTACACCTTC
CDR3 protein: CSAIQGDGYTF

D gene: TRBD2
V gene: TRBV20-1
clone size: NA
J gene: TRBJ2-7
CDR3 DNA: TGCAGTGCTACCCCTGCGGCGAGGGAGGGGTACGAGCAGTACTTC
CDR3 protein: CSATPAAREGYEQYF

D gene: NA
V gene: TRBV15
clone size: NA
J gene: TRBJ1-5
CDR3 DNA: TGTGCCACCAGCAGAGACTTTTTGGGACAGCCCCAGCATTTT
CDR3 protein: CATSRDFLGQPQHF

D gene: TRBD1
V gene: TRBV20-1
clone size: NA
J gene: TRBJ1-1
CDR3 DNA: TGCAGTGCTAGAGGGGACAGGGGAAGCACTGAAGCTTTCTTT
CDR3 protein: CSARGDRGSTEAFF

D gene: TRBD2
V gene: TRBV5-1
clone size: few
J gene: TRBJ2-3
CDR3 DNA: TGCGCCAGCAGCTTCACTAGCGGGAGGGCGGCAGATACGCAGTATTTT
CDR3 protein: CASSFTSGRAADTQYF

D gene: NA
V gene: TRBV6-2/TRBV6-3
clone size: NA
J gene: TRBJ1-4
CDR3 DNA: TGTGCCAGCAGTACACCGGGGCCAACTAATGAAAAACTGTTTTTT
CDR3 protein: CASSTPGPTNEKLFF

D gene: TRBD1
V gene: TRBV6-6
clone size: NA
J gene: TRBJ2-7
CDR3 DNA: TGTGCCAGCAGTGACAGGGGGCCCTCCTACGAGCAGTACTTC
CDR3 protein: CASSDRGPSYEQYF

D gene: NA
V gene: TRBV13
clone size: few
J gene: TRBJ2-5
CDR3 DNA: TGTGCCAGCAGCTTCGGTCAAGGGGGTGGGAAGGAGACCCAGTACTTC
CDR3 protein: CASSFGQGGGKETQYF

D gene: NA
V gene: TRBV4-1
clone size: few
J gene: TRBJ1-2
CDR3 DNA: TGCGCCAGCAGCCAAGATCGGACAGCGTCCTATGGCTACACCTTC
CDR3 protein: CASSQDRTASYGYTF

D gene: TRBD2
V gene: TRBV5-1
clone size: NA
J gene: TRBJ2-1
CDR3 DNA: TGCACCAGCAGCTTGGCCCCGTCTAGCGGGAGGAGGGCCTACAATGAGCAGTTCTTC
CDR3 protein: CTSSLAPSSGRRAYNEQFF

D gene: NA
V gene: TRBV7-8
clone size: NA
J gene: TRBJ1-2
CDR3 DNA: TGTGCCAGCAACCAGGACCAGGGAATCAATGGCTACACCTTC
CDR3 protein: CASNQDQGINGYTF

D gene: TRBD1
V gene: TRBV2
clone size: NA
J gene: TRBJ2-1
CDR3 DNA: TGTGCCAGCCCATTGGACAGGGGTAGGGATGAGCAGTTCTTC
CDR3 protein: CASPLDRGRDEQFF

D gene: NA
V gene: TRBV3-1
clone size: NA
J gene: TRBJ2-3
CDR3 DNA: TGTGCCAGCAGCCAATATTGGAGGGGATACACAGATACGCAGTATTTT
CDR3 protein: CASSQYWRGYTDTQYF

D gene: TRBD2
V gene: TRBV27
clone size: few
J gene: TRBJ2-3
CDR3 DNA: TGTGCCAGCAGTTTAGGGACTAGCGGGGGGTTTAGGGCAGATACGCAGTATTTT
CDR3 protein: CASSLGTSGGFRADTQYF

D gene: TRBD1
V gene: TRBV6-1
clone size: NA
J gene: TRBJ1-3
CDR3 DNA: TGTGCCGGAGGGACAGAAACTGGAAACACCATATATTTT
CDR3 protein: CAGGTETGNTIYF

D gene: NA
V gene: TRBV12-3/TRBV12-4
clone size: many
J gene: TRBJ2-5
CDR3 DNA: TGTGCCAGCAGTCCTCAGGCAGGCGGGGAGACCCAGTACTTC
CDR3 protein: CASSPQAGGETQYF

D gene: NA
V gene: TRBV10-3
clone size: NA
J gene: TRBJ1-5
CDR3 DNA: TGTGCCATCAGTGAGTCTCGACAGATTAATCAGCCCCAGCATTTT
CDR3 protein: CAISESRQINQPQHF

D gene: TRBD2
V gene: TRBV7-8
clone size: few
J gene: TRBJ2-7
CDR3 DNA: TGTGCCAGCAGCTTGCAGGGACTAGCGGGACTAAGTTCCTACGAGCAGTACTTC
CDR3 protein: CASSLQGLAGLSSYEQYF

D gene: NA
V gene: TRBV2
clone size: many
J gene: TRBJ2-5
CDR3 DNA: TGTGCCAGCAGTGAAACTGGGAGCCCCCAAGAGACCCAGTACTTC
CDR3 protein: CASSETGSPQETQYF

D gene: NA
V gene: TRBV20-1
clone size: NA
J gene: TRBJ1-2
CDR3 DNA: TGCAGTGCTAGGGGGGCAGGGAGGTTGGAGAATGGCTACACCTTC
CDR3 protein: CSARGAGRLENGYTF

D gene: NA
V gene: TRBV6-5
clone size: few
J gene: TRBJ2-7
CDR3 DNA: TGTGCCACCGCTCAGGGACGCGGCTACGAGCAGTACTTC
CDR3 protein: CATAQGRGYEQYF

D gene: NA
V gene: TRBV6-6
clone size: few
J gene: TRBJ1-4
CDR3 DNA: TGTGCCAGCAGACCCGGATCCGGGGAAAAACTGTTTTTT
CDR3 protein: CASRPGSGEKLFF

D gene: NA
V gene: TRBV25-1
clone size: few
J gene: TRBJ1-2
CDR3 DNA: TGTGCCAGCATCGGGACCAAGCCCCAGGACTATGGCTACACCTTC
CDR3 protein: CASIGTKPQDYGYTF

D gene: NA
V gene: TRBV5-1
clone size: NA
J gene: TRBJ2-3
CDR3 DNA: TGCGCCTGCTCCCCCAGGTTAGGCACAGATACGCAGTATTTT
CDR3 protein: CACSPRLGTDTQYF

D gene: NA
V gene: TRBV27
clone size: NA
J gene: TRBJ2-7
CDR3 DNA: TGTGCCAGCAGTTTTGCGAGCGACTCCTACGAGCAGTACTTC
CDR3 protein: CASSFASDSYEQYF

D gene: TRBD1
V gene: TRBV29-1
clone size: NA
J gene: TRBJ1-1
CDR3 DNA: TGCAGCGTCACGACAGGGGCGAACACTGAAGCTTTCTTT
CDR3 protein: CSVTTGANTEAFF

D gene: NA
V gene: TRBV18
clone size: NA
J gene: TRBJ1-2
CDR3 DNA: TGTGCCAGCTCACCACAGGCGACGGCCGACTACACCTTC
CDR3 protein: CASSPQATADYTF

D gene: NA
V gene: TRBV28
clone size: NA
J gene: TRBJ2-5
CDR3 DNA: TGTGCCAGCAGTTCCTCCGCCCTTGCGGGAATAGAGACCCAGTACTTC
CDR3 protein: CASSSSALAGIETQYF

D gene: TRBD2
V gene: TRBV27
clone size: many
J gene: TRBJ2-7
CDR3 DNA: TGTGCCAGCAGTTTCCGACTAGCGGGGGACTACGAGCAGTACTTC
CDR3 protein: CASSFRLAGDYEQYF

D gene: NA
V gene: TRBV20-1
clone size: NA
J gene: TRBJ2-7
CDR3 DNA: TGCAGTGCTCGCGGGGTCGACTCCTACGAGCAGTACTTC
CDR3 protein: CSARGVDSYEQYF

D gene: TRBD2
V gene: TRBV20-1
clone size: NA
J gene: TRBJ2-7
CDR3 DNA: TGCAGTGCTAGACCACCGGGGAGGGGTGGTTACGAGCAGTACTTC
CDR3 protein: CSARPPGRGGYEQYF

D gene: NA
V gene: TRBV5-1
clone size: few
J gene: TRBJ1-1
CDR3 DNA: TGCGCCAGCAGAGGGCCAGGGGACGGGGCTGAAGCTTTCTTT
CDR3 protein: CASRGPGDGAEAFF

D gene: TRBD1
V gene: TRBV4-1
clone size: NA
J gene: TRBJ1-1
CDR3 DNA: TGCGCCAGCAGCCCCCAGGGGGCTCGGGGCGCTTTCTTT
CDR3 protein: CASSPQGARGAFF

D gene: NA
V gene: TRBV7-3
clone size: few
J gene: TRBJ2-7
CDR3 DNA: TGTGCCAGCAGCTTTAGTGGGGGTGGGGGCGCGAGGGCCTCCTACAATGAGCAGTACTTC
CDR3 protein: CASSFSGGGGARASYNEQYF

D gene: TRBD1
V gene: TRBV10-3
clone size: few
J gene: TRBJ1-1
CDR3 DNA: TGTGCCATCAGTGAGCGGGAGACAGGGGGCACTGAAGCTTTCTTT
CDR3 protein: CAISERETGGTEAFF

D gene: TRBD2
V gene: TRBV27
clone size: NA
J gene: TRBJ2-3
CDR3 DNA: TGTGCCAGCAGTTTATGGGGGGGTGCAGATACGCAGTATTTT
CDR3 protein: CASSLWGGADTQYF

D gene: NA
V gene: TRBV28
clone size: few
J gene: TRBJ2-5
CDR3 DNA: TGTGCCAGCAGCCGAACAGGGTTGTCAGAGACCCAGTACTTC
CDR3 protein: CASSRTGLSETQYF

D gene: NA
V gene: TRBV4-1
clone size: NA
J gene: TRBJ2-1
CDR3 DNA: TGCGCCAGCAGCCAATTGGGCCGAACGAGCTCCTACAATGAGCAGTTCTTC
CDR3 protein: CASSQLGRTSSYNEQFF

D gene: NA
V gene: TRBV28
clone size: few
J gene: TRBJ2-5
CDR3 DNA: TGTGCCAGCAGTTTTTTCGGATTAGCCGGGGAGACCCAGTACTTC
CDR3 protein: CASSFFGLAGETQYF

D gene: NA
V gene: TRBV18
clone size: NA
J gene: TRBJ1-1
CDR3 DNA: TGTGCCAGCTCACCTCCAGGGTATCGGGACACTGAAGCTTTCTTT
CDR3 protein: CASSPPGYRDTEAFF

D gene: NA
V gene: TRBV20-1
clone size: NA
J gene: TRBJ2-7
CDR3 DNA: TGCAGTGCTAGAGGAGCCACGGCCTCCTACGAGCAGTACTTC
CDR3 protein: CSARGATASYEQYF

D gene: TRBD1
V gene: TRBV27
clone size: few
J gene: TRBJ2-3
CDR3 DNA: TGTGCCAGCAGTTTTGCAGGGGGCGCATTTCAGCTTACGCAGTATTTT
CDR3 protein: CASSFAGGAFQLTQYF

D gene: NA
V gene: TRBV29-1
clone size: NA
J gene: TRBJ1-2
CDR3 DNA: TGCAGCGTTCGCCTGGGGGGCGCGTCGATCGGCTACACCTTC
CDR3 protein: CSVRLGGASIGYTF

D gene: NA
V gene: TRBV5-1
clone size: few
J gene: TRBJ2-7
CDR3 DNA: TGCGCCAGCAGCTTGTTGGGGGAACACGAGCAGTACTTC
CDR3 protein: CASSLLGEHEQYF

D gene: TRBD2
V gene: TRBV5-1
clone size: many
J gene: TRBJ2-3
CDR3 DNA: TGCGCCAGCAGCTCTGGACTAGCGGGGGGAAAGAAAAGCACAGATACGCAGTATTTT
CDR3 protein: CASSSGLAGGKKSTDTQYF

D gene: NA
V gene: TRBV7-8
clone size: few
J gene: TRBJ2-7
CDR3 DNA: TGTGCCAGCAGCTTAGACGGCCTCTACGAGCAGTACTTC
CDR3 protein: CASSLDGLYEQYF

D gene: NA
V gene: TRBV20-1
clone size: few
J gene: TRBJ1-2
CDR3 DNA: TGCAGTGCTAGACTCCTTGGACCCCGAGGTGGCTACACCTTC
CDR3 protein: CSARLLGPRGGYTF